A selection of T cell receptor beta chains follows, all from one sample in a study of beta chain features in type 1 diabetes. Some clones are missing from TCRdb's copy, which holds only in-frame ones; the method was immunoSEQ multiplex PCR. The sample includes fewer than 350,000 clones, roughly 8% seen only once; the top ten take under 1.3%. The specimen sequenced was central memory CD4+ T cells from blood. The receptors were sampled from a woman younger than 35 in good health. CDR3s include the opening cysteine and the closing phenylalanine or tryptophan.

V: TRBV6-5
J: TRBJ1-2
CDR3: CASRKLRTYGYTF

V: TRBV29-1
J: TRBJ1-1
CDR3: CSVLGQSNTEAFF

V: TRBV28
J: TRBJ1-2
CDR3: CASSLIGGRAGYTF

V: TRBV29-1
J: TRBJ2-5
CDR3: CSVDPGARKTQYF

V: TRBV5-1
J: TRBJ1-5
CDR3: CASSPGTASDGQPQHF

V: TRBV4-2
J: TRBJ2-5
CDR3: CASSQASRLAAFQETQYF

V: TRBV10-3
J: TRBJ1-1
CDR3: CAISVSPTNTEAFF

V: TRBV9
J: TRBJ2-5
CDR3: CASSVQGWETQYF

V: TRBV7-2
J: TRBJ2-3
CDR3: CASSLDRFTDTQYF

V: TRBV4-3
J: TRBJ2-2
CDR3: CASSQAAVTGELFF

V: TRBV10-3
J: TRBJ2-5
CDR3: CATSSSGGRETQYF

V: TRBV18
J: TRBJ2-5
CDR3: CASSPSGETQYF

V: TRBV11-2
J: TRBJ1-1
CDR3: CASSLVTLTGEAFF

V: TRBV7-2
J: TRBJ1-6
CDR3: CASSPAISSYNSPLHF

V: TRBV18
J: TRBJ2-6
CDR3: CASSPSGANVLTF

V: TRBV2
J: TRBJ1-5
CDR3: CASGGQGDQPQHF

V: TRBV5-1
J: TRBJ2-5
CDR3: CASSLFPGETQYF

V: TRBV7-2
J: TRBJ2-7
CDR3: CASSPRTSGSRHYEQYF

V: TRBV6-6
J: TRBJ2-5
CDR3: CASSYSGETQYF

V: TRBV5-6
J: TRBJ2-1
CDR3: CASSFVQGEQFF

V: TRBV29-1
J: TRBJ2-1
CDR3: CSVGSGLAYNEQFF

V: TRBV19
J: TRBJ2-7
CDR3: CASSSGTRFYEQYF

V: TRBV21-1
J: TRBJ2-4
CDR3: CASSKRRGKYF

V: TRBV7-2
J: TRBJ2-7
CDR3: CASSFSQGPYEQYF

V: TRBV7-2
J: TRBJ2-7
CDR3: CASSLGGTSAYEQYF